The 2 T cell receptor beta chains below all came from one sample that was sequenced in a study of cytomegalovirus exposure and HLA in healthy donors. Researchers ran the PCR with 60 Vbeta and 13 Jbeta primers. Some clones are missing from TCRdb's copy, which holds only in-frame ones; the method was immunoSEQ multiplex PCR. The table includes approximately 170,000 clones, around 85% detected once. Sequencing was performed on PBMCs. These receptors were obtained from a male donor in good health and CMV-seronegative.

In this sample, this clone turned up once. This sequence joins TRBV11-2 and TRBJ1-2; D possibly corresponds to TRBD1 (6 bases). The CDR3 has 11 amino acids. Germline-derived CDR1 and CDR2 are SGHAT and FQNNGV. Trimming took 5 bases from V and 10 from J, leaving 11 bases between them. In nucleotides, the CDR3 is TGTGCCAGCAGCCAAGGACAGCACTACACCTTC. It specifies CASSQGQHYTF.

The V gene is TRBV7-6, the J gene TRBJ2-3; 14 nucleotides align to TRBD2. J was trimmed by 4 bases and V by 2 bases; bases with no gene match: 8. The CDR3 totals 18 residues. CDR1 is SGHVS and CDR2 is FNYEAQ in the germline V gene. CDR3 DNA sequence: TGTGCCAGCAGCTTAATCTCGACTAGCGGGGGGGGCGCAGATACGCAGTATTTT. Amino acids: CASSLISTSGGGADTQYF.